The sequence of this T cell receptor beta chain was determined in a study of cytotoxic CD8 clonotypes in ibrutinib-treated CLL. Study-wide background: Average yields of approximately 260,000 productive templates and approximately 100,000 productive rearrangements characterized the samples.

Target depth was 1 in 200,000 to 1 in 1 million T cells, about 10x per clonotype. Sequenced by immunoSEQ multiplex PCR; TCRdb stores in-frame clones only, minus some. This sample yields 160,000 or so clones, of which 70% to 85% are seen a single time; 4.6% belongs to the top ten. Study-wide findings and caveats: Baseline clonality exceeded age-matched healthy donors and tracked circulating CD8+ T-cell counts. Higher clonality was seen at ibrutinib response and a return toward baseline at progression.

The CDR3 is made up of 13 amino acids. Germline V CDR1 and CDR2: SGHNT, YYREEE (reference sequence). The V and J ends lost 5 bases and 9 bases, in that order; junction bases with no gene match: 7. Concerning this clone itself: Its antigen is unknown.

The sample here was PBMCs, taken after 24 months of ibrutinib treatment. This TCR came from a human donor with chronic lymphocytic leukemia. This rearrangement joins TRBV5-4 to TRBJ2-1; 8 nucleotides match TRBD2. The CDR3 bases are TGTGCCAGCAGTCCCGGGACTAGAGCTGAGCAGTTCTTC. Protein product: CASSPGTRAEQFF.